This is a list of T cell receptor beta chains from one sample in a study of beta chain features in type 1 diabetes. Some clones are missing from TCRdb's copy, which holds only in-frame ones; the method was immunoSEQ multiplex PCR. This sample has 160,000 or so clones, with roughly 9% found just once. Material for sequencing was central memory CD4+ T cells from blood. The source is a woman in her twenties or thirties with type 1 diabetes. Both conserved end residues are trimmed from each CDR3.

>TRBV21-1
ASSKARVSTEAF
>TRBV6-5
ASSYQGLGMNTEAF
>TRBV7-3
ASSQGPPETQY
>TRBV4-1
ASSQIRILYNEQF
>TRBV5-1
ASRSEAYEQY
>TRBV5-1
ASSLGMTSGTNEQF
>TRBV10-3
AIRGQEEETQY
>TRBV5-1
ASSSLFSGRAGNEQF
>TRBV18
ASSPKGGDEKLF
>TRBV6-5
ASIGGQGAHGYT
>TRBV4-2
ASSLDKAYNEQF
>TRBV6-5
ASSYSRGRDNEQF
>TRBV6-5
ASSYSRQMFSYEQY
>TRBV2
ASKDYYEQY
>TRBV10-3
AISEGAAGSAQNEQF
>TRBV11-2
ASSPEAGDNEQF
>TRBV20-1
SFTGTDTQY
>TRBV9
ASSVAGGQPQH
>TRBV25-1
ASSEYRGRYEQY
>TRBV11-2
ASSPTGGYSNEQF
>TRBV19
ASSTQQGDIQY
>TRBV11-2
ASSWDRDHEAF
>TRBV18
ASSPPWAPNYGYT
>TRBV7-9
ASSLAIWGREVSDYEQY
>TRBV28
ASSLSGEDEQY
>TRBV7-8
ASRQGGDTQY
>TRBV6-1
ASERELRTEQF
>TRBV4-1
ASSRGEGSNYGYT
>TRBV7-6
ASSPPTPGNTIY
>TRBV2
ASTDRGAGTEAF
>TRBV18
ASWDSRSYEQY
>TRBV28
ASRTGWEKLF
>TRBV25-1
ASSTQGGYGYT
>TRBV29-1
SGNRGGTEAF
>TRBV2
ASSLAGGSTDTQY
>TRBV18
ASSPRVSGPLSNQPQH
>TRBV21-1
ASSKFCSGSNKEWGDTQY
>TRBV7-8
ASSFGLAGLYEQY
>TRBV5-1
ASSLDSGTRTDTQY
>TRBV19
ASSFPGGTYEQY
>TRBV5-1
ASSLGGRNEQY
>TRBV28
ASSLEGGRGANVLT
>TRBV9
ASRGSTNTGELF
>TRBV19
ASVPDRANTGELF
>TRBV19
ASSPAQGVHQETQY
>TRBV6-6
ASSYEASGSNEQY
>TRBV9
ASSGLAGGSYNEQF
>TRBV7-9
ASSAIRQANYGYT
>TRBV5-6
ASSLGLGDMNTEAF
>TRBV28
ASSFWGGLTGELF
>TRBV18
ASSPWTGGNDEQY
>TRBV7-2
ASSLDRGHQPQH
>TRBV2
ASSGTGNYEQY